The clone carrying this T cell receptor (beta chain) was seen a few times. Its antigen remains unknown. The germline CDR1 and CDR2 sequences are MDHEN and SYDVKM. V was shortened by 6 bases and J by 1 base, with 12 bases between the two germline ends. The CDR3 totals 14 residues. This sample stems from a study of long-term antiretroviral therapy in people with HIV. Points from the study as a whole: Even long-term ART left TRB diversity below transplant donor controls, despite gains. No data on ART adherence, viral resistance or therapy changes.

The immunoSEQ assay was v3.0, run at survey level. TCRdb's table, derived via immunoSEQ multiplex PCR, lists solely in-frame clones and lacks some. The sample has about 21,000 clones, 82% seen once. The chain couples TRBV28 to TRBJ1-1, with a tentative D call TRBD1 (6 bases). The specimen was unsorted PBMCs, collected at the start of antiretroviral therapy. The sequence was collected from a man in his fifties or sixties with HIV. CDR3 sequence reads: CASSAPGQNTEAFF. The DNA of the CDR3 is TGTGCCAGCAGCGCCCCGGGACAGAACACTGAAGCTTTCTTT.